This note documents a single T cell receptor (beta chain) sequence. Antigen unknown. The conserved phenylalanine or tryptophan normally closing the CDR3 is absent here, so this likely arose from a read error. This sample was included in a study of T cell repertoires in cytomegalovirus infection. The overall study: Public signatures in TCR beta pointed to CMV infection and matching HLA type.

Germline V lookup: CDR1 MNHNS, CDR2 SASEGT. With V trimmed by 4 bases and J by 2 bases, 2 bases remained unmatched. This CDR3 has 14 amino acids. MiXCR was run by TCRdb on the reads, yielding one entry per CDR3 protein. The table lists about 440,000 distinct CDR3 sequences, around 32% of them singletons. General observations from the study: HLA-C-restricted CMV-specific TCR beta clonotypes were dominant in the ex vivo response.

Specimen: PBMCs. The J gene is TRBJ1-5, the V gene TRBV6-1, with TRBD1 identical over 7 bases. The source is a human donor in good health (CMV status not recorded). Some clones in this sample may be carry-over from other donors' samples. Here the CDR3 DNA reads TGTGCCAGCAGTGGACAGGGCGGCAATCAGCCCCAGCATTTG. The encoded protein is CASSGQGGNQPQHL.